This TCR beta chain came from a study of breast tumors, draining lymph nodes, adjacent tissues. This clonotype appeared once. Trimming left V 4 bases short and J 9 bases short, with 16 bases between. Per the germline V gene, CDR1 is MNHEY and CDR2 is SMNVEV (reference sequence). CDR3 length: 15 amino acids. TCRdb passed the multiplex PCR reads through MiXCR, listing each CDR3 protein once. This repertoire shows more than 50,000 distinct CDR3 sequences, around 45% found once; its top ten account for over 9.5%. Sequencing was done on a sample of breast tumor tissue. This receptor was taken from a female donor with breast cancer. Some clones in this sample may be carry-over from other donors' samples. The chain joins TRBV27 to TRBJ1-6; maybe TRBD1 (5 bases). DNA for the CDR3: TGTGCCAGCAGTTGGGGCCAGAAGTTAGGTTCACCCCTCCACTTT. It is translated as CASSWGQKLGSPLHF.